These 2 T cell receptor beta chains were all obtained from the same sample, sequenced in a study of beta chain features in type 1 diabetes. General observations from the study: The study found moderately but significantly shorter TCRB CDR3s in all four CD4+ subsets of Type 1 diabetes patients.

Isolated RNA was reverse transcribed in full, so expressed TCRB transcripts were sequenced. Using immunoSEQ multiplex PCR, the repertoire was profiled, and TCRdb retains in-frame clones only, with some absent. The data show over 650,000 clones, about 14% seen once. Their recognized antigens are unknown. The specimen was naive CD4+ T cells from blood. The receptors derive from a man aged 18-30 years with type 1 diabetes.

The gene calls are TRBV29-1 and TRBJ2-5, with TRBD2 matching 12 bases. The J call may be in error: the DNA end matches TRBJ2-7 better. The length of the CDR3 is 14 residues. Germline CDR1 reads SQVTM; CDR2 reads ANQGSEA. The CDR3 nucleotides read TGCAGCGTTGGAGCGACTAGCGGGGGAATCGAGCAGTACTTC. It codes for CSVGATSGGIEQYF.

This chain uses TRBV6-5 with TRBJ2-7; D not certain. Germline CDR1 MNHEY, CDR2 SVGAGI. The CDR3 extends over 13 amino acids. The V and J ends lost 7 bases and 0 bases respectively, with 10 bases between them. As DNA, the CDR3 is TGTGCCAGCATAGAGGCAGGCTCCTACGAGCAGTACTTC. Encoded protein: CASIEAGSYEQYF.